The 26 T cell receptor beta chains below all came from one sample that was sequenced in a study of HIV-infected patients and healthy controls (dated by TCRdb to about 2014). Library method: 5' RACE. The sample was run on an Illumina MiSeq. TCRdb reanalyzed the raw reads on its own, using fastp at Q25 for trimming and MiXCR for clone calling, and kept in-frame beta chains. All rows with the same CDR3 protein become a single entry with the most common DNA and genes. The sample yields almost 65,000 distinct CDR3 sequences; approximately 21% were counted once. Jointly, the top ten make up 1.4% of the sample. The source material was CD4+ T cells from blood. These receptors originate from a human donor in good health.

Comment on this clonotype: With a much larger clone just one base away, this may be a read error. The CDR3 does not end in the conserved phenylalanine or tryptophan, so this is likely a read error. V gene TRBV6-6 combines with J gene TRBJ2-3; possible D gene TRBD1, 5 bases. Germline V gene sequence: CDR1 MNHNY, CDR2 SVGAGI (reference sequence). Between the trimmed V and J ends, which lost 6 bases and 2 bases, there was a span of 12 bases. The CDR3 runs to 14 residues. The CDR3 bases are TGTGCCAGCAGCCCTGGGGCAGACACAGATACGCAGTATTTA. This encodes CASSPGADTDTQYL.

The table lists this clonotype with a few counts. V usage is TRBV7-9 and J usage is TRBJ1-5; no clear D. The germline V gene has CDR1 SEHNR and CDR2 FQNEAQ (reference sequence). CDR3 size: 14 residues. V was shortened by 5 bases and J by 3 bases, with 11 bases between the two germline ends. The CDR3 DNA follows: TGTGCCAGCAGCCTCGTGGCAGACAATCAGCCCCAGCATTTT. Its protein is CASSLVADNQPQHF. The whole variable domain, filled in from reference TRBV7-9 and TRBJ1-5, reads DTGVSQNPRHKITKRGQNVTFRCDPISEHNRLYWYRQTLGQGPEFLTYFQNEAQLEKSRLLSDRFSAERPKGSFSTLEIQRTEQGDSAMYLCASSLVADNQPQHFGDGTRLSIL.

V usage is TRBV11-1 and J usage is TRBJ2-1, with TRBD2 matching over 10 bases. This CDR3 is 15 amino acids long. The germline V gene has CDR1 SGHAT and CDR2 FQDESV (reference sequence). Trimming removed 2 bases from V and 8 bases from J; junction bases left unmatched: 6. CDR3: CASSLSLAGVDEQFF. The CDR3 DNA is TGTGCCAGCAGCTTAAGTCTAGCGGGAGTCGATGAGCAGTTCTTC.

The J gene is TRBJ1-5, the V gene TRBV28; a possible D gene is TRBD1 (5 bases). CDR1 MDHEN and CDR2 SYDVKM come from the germline V gene. Trimming stripped 2 bases from V and 4 bases from J, with 18 bases between. This CDR3 is built from 17 residues. The CDR3 reads CASSLDVYRDGNQPQHF. In DNA form, the CDR3 reads TGTGCCAGCAGTTTAGACGTGTATCGGGACGGTAATCAGCCCCAGCATTTT.

This clonotype occurred many times. This sequence joins TRBV21-1 and TRBJ2-7; the DNA was not compared with TRBD1, the D call given in the table. TRBV21-1 constitutes a pseudogene. This CDR3 region has 17 residues. The CDR3 DNA sequence: TGTGCCAGCAGCAAAGCCTCAGGGGGACAGGGGTCCCACGAGCAGTACTTC. Protein: CASSKASGGQGSHEQYF.

This clonotype was seen more than once but under ten times. This CDR3 is CASRPPGVNTEAFF. The CDR3 nucleotides are TGTGCCAGCAGACCCCCAGGGGTGAACACTGAAGCTTTCTTT. The chain carries TRBV6-2 or TRBV6-3 and TRBJ1-1; tentatively, D is TRBD1 (6 bases). Germline CDR1 reads MNHEY; CDR2 reads SVGEGT. The CDR3 totals 14 residues. Trimming took off 6 bases at V and 0 bases at J, with 11 bases between the two ends.

This clonotype appeared a single time. The genes are TRBV5-1 and TRBJ1-4; D remains ambiguous. Germline lookup yields CDR1 SGHRS and CDR2 YFSETQ. CDR3 length equals 14 residues. V lost 4 bases and J 3 bases, leaving 10 bases between the germline ends. The CDR3 is CASSAGRSNEKLFF. The CDR3 DNA reads TGCGCCAGCAGCGCGGGGAGATCTAATGAAAAACTGTTTTTT.

The table lists this clonotype with many counts. The rearrangement uses TRBV7-2 and TRBJ1-1, with D possibly being TRBD1 (6 bases). V dropped 5 bases and J dropped 1 base, with 14 bases sitting between them. Germline V CDR1 and CDR2: SGHTA, FQGNSA. This CDR3 contains 15 residues. Here the CDR3 DNA reads TGTGCCAGCAGCCCGAGACAGGTGTCGAACACTGAAGCTTTCTTT. Translating gives CASSPRQVSNTEAFF.

This clonotype was observed at least ten times. V usage is TRBV3-1 and J usage is TRBJ2-7; 8 positions agree with TRBD1. The germline gives CDR1 LGHDT, CDR2 YNNKEL (reference sequence). Unmatched junction bases numbered 2, after V lost 2 bases and J lost 2 bases. The CDR3 is made up of 14 amino acids. The chain's CDR3 is CASSQRTGPYEQYF. The CDR3 bases are TGTGCCAGCAGCCAAAGGACAGGGCCCTACGAGCAGTACTTC.

There are a few counts of this clonotype. The chain joins TRBV25-1 to TRBJ2-3, with D perhaps TRBD2 (6 bases). V gave up 10 bases and J gave up 2 bases, with 16 bases separating them. Germline-derived CDR1 and CDR2 are MGHDK and SYGVNS. The CDR3 spans 14 residues. The DNA for the CDR3 is TGTGCCACCATATCCAGCGGGCACACAGATACGCAGTATTTT. It specifies CATISSGHTDTQYF.

This clonotype was recorded many times. This sequence joins TRBV5-6 and TRBJ2-7; D is ambiguous. Looked up from germline, CDR1 is SGHDT and CDR2 is YYEEEE. This CDR3 region has 13 residues. Trimming shortened V by 0 bases and J by 0 bases, and 4 bases separated the two germline ends. CDR3 sequence: CASSLVDSYEQYF. In DNA form, the CDR3 reads TGTGCCAGCAGCTTGGTAGACTCCTACGAGCAGTACTTC.

This clonotype came up a few times. The chain carries TRBV19 and TRBJ2-3; 10 bases are shared with TRBD2. V gave up 4 bases and J gave up 4 bases; unmatched junction bases: 5. CDR1 is LNHDA, CDR2 SQIVND, per germline (reference sequence). The length of the CDR3 is 15 residues. CDR3 coding DNA: TGTGCCAGTAGTACATCTAGCGGGAGAGCAGATACGCAGTATTTT. This gives the protein CASSTSSGRADTQYF.

This chain joins TRBV7-2 and TRBJ2-5; 11 nucleotides agree with TRBD2. This CDR3 is built from 15 residues. Germline CDR1 reads SGHTA; CDR2 reads FQGNSA. Germline trimming cut 1 base from V and 4 bases from J; bases unmatched to any gene: 2. CDR3 nucleotides: TGTGCCAGCAGCTTAGATGGACTAGCGGGAGAGACCCAGTACTTC. Amino acid sequence: CASSLDGLAGETQYF. The entire variable domain, with the rest obtained from reference TRBV7-2 and TRBJ2-5, is as follows: GAGVSQSPSNKVTEKGKDVELRCDPISGHTALYWYRQSLGQGLEFLIYFQGNSAPDKSGLPSDRFSAERTGGSVSTLTIQRTQQEDSAVYLCASSLDGLAGETQYFGPGTRLLVL.

This clonotype was seen only a few times. The chain uses TRBV6-5 and TRBJ2-7; 15 bases map to TRBD2. In germline, CDR1 is MNHEY, CDR2 SVGAGI. This CDR3 comprises 16 residues. With V trimmed by 5 bases and J by 3 bases, 5 bases remained unmatched. This CDR3 reads CASSDGLAGGIYEQYF. The CDR3 DNA is TGTGCCAGCAGTGACGGACTAGCGGGAGGGATCTACGAGCAGTACTTC.

This clonotype was detected a few times. The V call is TRBV7-2, the J call TRBJ2-1, with a possible D match to TRBD2 (5 bases). Trimming took off 1 base at V and 8 bases at J, with 18 bases between the two ends. CDR1 and CDR2 from the germline V gene are SGHTA and FQGNSA. The CDR3 consists of 16 residues. CDR3 residues: CASSLEARVGVDEQFF. Written as DNA, the CDR3 is TGTGCCAGCAGCTTAGAGGCGCGGGTGGGCGTAGATGAGCAGTTCTTC.

This clonotype appeared many times. The chain couples TRBV20-1 to TRBJ2-3; weak D call: TRBD2 (5 bases). Germline CDR1 DFQATT, CDR2 SNEGSKA (reference sequence). This CDR3 region has 16 residues. V gave up 6 bases and J gave up 0 bases, with 19 bases separating them. CDR3 nucleotides: TGCAGTGCAGAACTGGGAGCGCAACAAAGCACAGATACGCAGTATTTT. Protein sequence: CSAELGAQQSTDTQYF.

There are a few counts of this clonotype. The chain joins TRBV7-6 to TRBJ2-1; D unclear. Germline V lookup: CDR1 SGHVS, CDR2 FNYEAQ. V was clipped by 1 base and J by 2 bases, with 9 bases between them. The CDR3 consists of 15 residues. CDR3 nucleotide sequence: TGTGCCAGCAGCTTAGAAGCGTCTACCTACAATGAGCAGTTCTTC. This translates into CASSLEASTYNEQFF.

This clonotype was counted at least ten times. The gene calls are TRBV4-1 and TRBJ2-4, with 13 bases matching TRBD2. Trimming removed 0 bases from V and 3 bases from J; junction bases left unmatched: 5. Germline-derived CDR1 and CDR2 are MGHRA and YSYEKL. The CDR3 has 18 amino acids. The CDR3: CASSQDGTSGANKNIQYF. For the CDR3, the DNA is TGCGCCAGCAGCCAAGATGGGACTAGCGGGGCAAACAAAAACATTCAGTACTTC.

This clonotype was counted many times. The chain uses TRBV7-2 and TRBJ1-2; TRBD1 might be the D (5 bases). The CDR3 totals 15 residues. Trimming took off 1 base at V and 0 bases at J, with 9 bases between the two ends. Germline V gives CDR1 SGHTA, CDR2 FQGNSA. The CDR3 protein is CASSLVGVSNYGYTF. For the CDR3, the DNA is TGTGCCAGCAGCTTAGTGGGGGTTTCTAACTATGGCTACACCTTC.

Turning to this clonotype: One end of the junction does not line up with germline, which may come from a read error. CDR3: CATTRAGLNTEAFF. CDR3 sequence (DNA): TGTGCCACCACCAGAGCAGGATTGAACACTGAAGCTTTCTTT. The gene calls are TRBV15 and TRBJ1-1, with D unresolved. Germline V lookup: CDR1 LNHNV, CDR2 YYDKDF (reference sequence). The CDR3 has 14 residues.

This clonotype was recorded at least ten times. The chain carries TRBV5-1 and TRBJ2-1; 7 bases are a match to TRBD1. V lost 0 bases to trimming and J lost 6 bases; unmatched junction nucleotides: 0. Germline V gene sequence: CDR1 SGHRS, CDR2 YFSETQ. The CDR3 covers 13 residues. CDR3 DNA: TGCGCCAGCAGCTTGGGACAGGGCAATGAGCAGTTCTTC. Amino acids: CASSLGQGNEQFF.

Many counts were recorded for this clonotype. This rearrangement joins TRBV20-1 to TRBJ1-1; 8 bases agree with TRBD1. There are 15 residues in the CDR3. V gave up 5 bases and J gave up 4 bases; unmatched junction bases: 12. Germline V lookup: CDR1 DFQATT, CDR2 SNEGSKA (reference sequence). The CDR3 DNA follows: TGCAGTGCTTCCCACCCCAGGGGGCGCACCACTGAAGCTTTCTTT. This translates into CSASHPRGRTTEAFF.

This clonotype was picked up a small number of times. The genes are TRBV7-2 and TRBJ2-1, with TRBD2 matching over 11 bases. After removal of 5 bases from V and 8 bases from J, the junction contained 17 bases not matched to a gene. The CDR3 is 18 residues long. Germline V CDR1 and CDR2: SGHTA, FQGNSA. CDR3 protein: CASSPRRLAGGLPDEQFF. As DNA, the CDR3 is TGTGCCAGCAGCCCCAGGCGGCTAGCGGGGGGTCTTCCAGATGAGCAGTTCTTC.

The chain is built from TRBV30 and TRBJ2-7, with D maybe TRBD2 (6 bases). This CDR3 contains 13 residues. Between the trimmed V and J ends, which lost 3 bases and 8 bases, there was a span of 17 bases. In germline, CDR1 is GTSNPN, CDR2 SVGIG (reference sequence). CDR3 sequence reads: CAWSGRGSLKQYF. The CDR3 nucleotides are TGTGCCTGGAGCGGGCGGGGATCATTGAAGCAGTACTTC.

V gene TRBV2 combines with J gene TRBJ2-1, with TRBD2 identical over 16 bases. The J segment lost 6 bases and the V segment lost 6 bases, leaving 11 bases of the junction unmatched. Germline lookup yields CDR1 SNHLY and CDR2 FYNNEI. This CDR3 region has 18 residues. This CDR3 reads CASRWRGLAGGPGNEQFF. For the CDR3, the DNA is TGTGCCAGCAGATGGAGGGGACTAGCGGGGGGGCCGGGCAATGAGCAGTTCTTC.

The chain links TRBV7-9 to TRBJ1-1, with D maybe TRBD1 (5 bases). CDR3 length equals 13 residues. CDR1 and CDR2 (germline): SEHNR, FQNEAQ (reference sequence). Trimming took off 1 base at V and 5 bases at J, with 8 bases between the two ends. The CDR3 protein is CASSLEGTTEAFF. CDR3 sequence (DNA): TGTGCCAGCAGCTTAGAGGGGACTACTGAAGCTTTCTTT. The full variable domain, in which reference TRBV7-9 and TRBJ1-1 provide the parts outside the CDR3, is DTGVSQNPRHKITKRGQNVTFRCDPISEHNRLYWYRQTLGQGPEFLTYFQNEAQLEKSRLLSDRFSAERPKGSFSTLEIQRTEQGDSAMYLCASSLEGTTEAFFGQGTRLTVV.